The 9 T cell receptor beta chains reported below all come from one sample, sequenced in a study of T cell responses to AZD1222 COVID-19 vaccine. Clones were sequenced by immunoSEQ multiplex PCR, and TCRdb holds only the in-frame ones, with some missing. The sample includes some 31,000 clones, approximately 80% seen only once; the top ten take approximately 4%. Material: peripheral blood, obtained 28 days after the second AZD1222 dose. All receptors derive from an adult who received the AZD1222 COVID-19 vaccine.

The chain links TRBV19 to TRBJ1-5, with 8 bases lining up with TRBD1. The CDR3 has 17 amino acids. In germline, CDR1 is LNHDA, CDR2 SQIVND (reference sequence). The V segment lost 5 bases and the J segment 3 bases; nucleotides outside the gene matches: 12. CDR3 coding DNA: TGTGCCAGTAGTCCAGGACAGGGAGGAGGGCACAATCAGCCCCAGCATTTT. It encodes CASSPGQGGGHNQPQHF.

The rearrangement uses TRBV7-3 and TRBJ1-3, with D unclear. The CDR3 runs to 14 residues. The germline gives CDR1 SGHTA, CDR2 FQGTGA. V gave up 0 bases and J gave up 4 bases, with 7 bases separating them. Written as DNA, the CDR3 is TGTGCCAGCAGCTTAACCCCGTACGGAAACACCATATATTTT. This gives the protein CASSLTPYGNTIYF.

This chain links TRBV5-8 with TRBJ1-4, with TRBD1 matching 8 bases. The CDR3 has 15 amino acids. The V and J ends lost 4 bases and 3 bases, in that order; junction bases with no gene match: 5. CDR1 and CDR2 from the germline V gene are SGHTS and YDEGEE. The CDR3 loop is CASSAYRGANEKLFF. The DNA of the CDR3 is TGTGCCAGCAGCGCTTACAGGGGGGCTAATGAAAAACTGTTTTTT.

The CDR3 is CASSSPGTVQETQYF. Here the CDR3 DNA reads TGTGCCAGCAGCTCCCCCGGGACTGTCCAAGAGACCCAGTACTTC. The chain combines TRBV11-2 with TRBJ2-5, with a possible D match to TRBD2 (6 bases). This CDR3 spans 15 amino acids. V lost 4 bases and J 1 base, leaving 13 bases between the germline ends. In germline, CDR1 is SGHAT, CDR2 FQNNGV.

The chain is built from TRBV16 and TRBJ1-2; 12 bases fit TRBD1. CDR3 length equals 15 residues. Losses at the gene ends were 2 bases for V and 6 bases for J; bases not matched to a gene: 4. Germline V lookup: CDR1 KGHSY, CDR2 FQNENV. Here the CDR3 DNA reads TGTGCCAGCAGCCAAGGGACAGGGGGCATGGATGGCTACACCTTC. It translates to CASSQGTGGMDGYTF.

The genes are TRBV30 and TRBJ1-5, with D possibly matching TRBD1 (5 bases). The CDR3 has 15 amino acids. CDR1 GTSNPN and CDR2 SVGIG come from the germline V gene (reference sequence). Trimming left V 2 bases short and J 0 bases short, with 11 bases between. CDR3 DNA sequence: TGTGCCTGGAGTACCCGACAGAATAGCAATCAGCCCCAGCATTTT. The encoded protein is CAWSTRQNSNQPQHF.

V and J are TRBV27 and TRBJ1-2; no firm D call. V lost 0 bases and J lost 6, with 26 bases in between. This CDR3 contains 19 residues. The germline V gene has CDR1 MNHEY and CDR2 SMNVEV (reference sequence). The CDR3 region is CASSLSRGIREAFSDGYTF. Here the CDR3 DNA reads TGTGCCAGCAGTTTATCCCGGGGAATCCGGGAAGCCTTTAGCGATGGCTACACCTTC.

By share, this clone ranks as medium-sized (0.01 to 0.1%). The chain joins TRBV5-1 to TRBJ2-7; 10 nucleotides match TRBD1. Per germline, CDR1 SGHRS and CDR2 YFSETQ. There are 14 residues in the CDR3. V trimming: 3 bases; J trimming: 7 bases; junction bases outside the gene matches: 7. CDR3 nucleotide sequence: TGCGCCAGCAGCTCAGGGACAGGGGCTTTAGAGCAGTACGTC. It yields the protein CASSSGTGALEQYV.

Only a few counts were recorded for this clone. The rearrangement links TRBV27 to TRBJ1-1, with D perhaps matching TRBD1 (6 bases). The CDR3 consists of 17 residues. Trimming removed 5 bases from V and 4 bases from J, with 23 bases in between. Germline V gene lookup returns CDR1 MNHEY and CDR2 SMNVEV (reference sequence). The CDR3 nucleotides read TGTGCCAGCAGTAGATCCGGGACAAGGGAATTGGGCACTGAAGCTTTCTTT. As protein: CASSRSGTRELGTEAFF.